A selection of T cell receptor beta chains follows, all from one sample in a study of a mutant IDH1 vaccine in newly diagnosed glioma. Their recognized antigens are unknown. The assay was immunoSEQ multiplex PCR, and TCRdb's table has in-frame clones only and misses some. This table has around 70,000 clones, roughly 84% appearing once. Specimen: PBMCs, collected from a glioma patient whose treatment included an IDH1 peptide vaccine. These receptors all stem from a man between 18 and 35 years old with glioma. Each CDR3 is given with its conserved first and last residue. The D gene is left open where the match is weak. Clone size appears in some rows only: once, few, many, or a class for an expanded clone.

abundance	d_gene	j_gene	v_gene	CDR3aa	CDR3nt
NA	NA	TRBJ1-2	TRBV6-1	CASSGVLTGSNYGYTF	TGTGCCAGCAGTGGAGTACTTACAGGGAGCAACTATGGCTACACCTTC
NA	TRBD2	TRBJ2-5	TRBV7-2	CASSFAIAGGPGAQYF	TGTGCCAGCAGCTTCGCCATAGCGGGGGGGCCAGGGGCCCAGTACTTC
NA	NA	TRBJ1-3	TRBV7-9	CASSPAGISGNTIYF	TGTGCCAGCAGTCCAGCGGGGATCTCTGGAAACACCATATATTTT
once	NA	TRBJ1-1	TRBV30	CAWNLPGPRTEAFF	TGTGCCTGGAACCTCCCGGGGCCACGGACTGAAGCTTTCTTT
few	NA	TRBJ1-5	TRBV19	CASSIVGGVSNQPQHF	TGTGCCAGTAGTATAGTCGGAGGGGTTAGCAATCAGCCCCAGCATTTT
NA	NA	TRBJ2-7	TRBV4-3	CASSQDAGGPYYEQYF	TGCGCCAGCAGCCAAGATGCCGGCGGTCCCTACTACGAGCAGTACTTC
NA	NA	TRBJ2-1	TRBV15	CATSATSYNEQFF	TGTGCCACCTCGGCGACCTCCTACAATGAGCAGTTCTTC
NA	NA	TRBJ1-1	TRBV19	CASKDRPGNTEAFF	TGTGCCAGTAAAGACAGACCGGGGAACACTGAAGCTTTCTTT
NA	TRBD1	TRBJ1-2	TRBV5-1	CASSWDRGQVYGYTF	TGCGCCAGCAGCTGGGACAGGGGGCAGGTCTATGGCTACACCTTC
NA	TRBD1	TRBJ1-1	TRBV7-9	CASSLRPGQGGEAFF	TGTGCCAGCAGCTTAAGGCCCGGACAGGGGGGTGAAGCTTTCTTT
NA	TRBD1	TRBJ2-5	TRBV13	CASSLAGGETQYF	TGTGCCAGCAGCTTAGCAGGGGGAGAGACCCAGTACTTC
few	TRBD1	TRBJ1-4	TRBV30	CAWGGQPNEKLFF	TGTGCCTGGGGGGGACAGCCTAATGAAAAACTGTTTTTT
NA	TRBD1	TRBJ1-1	TRBV27	CASSQSQGANTEAFF	TGTGCCAGCAGTCAATCACAGGGGGCGAACACTGAAGCTTTCTTT
NA	NA	TRBJ1-1	TRBV4-3	CASSQGLAEAFF	TGCGCCAGCAGCCAGGGTCTCGCTGAAGCTTTCTTT
NA	TRBD1	TRBJ1-2	TRBV12-5	CASDAGGRSDYGYTF	TGTGCTAGTGATGCAGGGGGCAGGAGTGACTATGGCTACACCTTC
NA	NA	TRBJ2-5	TRBV4-1	CASSRGRTSGQETQYF	TGCGCCAGCAGCCGGGGCCGAACAAGCGGACAAGAGACCCAGTACTTC
few	NA	TRBJ1-3	TRBV29-1	CSVEARLTIGVNTIYF	TGCAGCGTTGAAGCTCGGCTGACAATAGGTGTGAACACCATATATTTT
NA	TRBD1	TRBJ2-7	TRBV5-1	CASSRDRGLEQYF	TGCGCCAGCAGCCGGGACAGGGGGCTTGAGCAGTACTTC
NA	NA	TRBJ2-3	TRBV29-1	CSVTGSVTDTQYF	TGCAGCGTCACTGGTTCCGTCACAGATACGCAGTATTTT
NA	NA	TRBJ2-5	TRBV7-2	CASSLARGSQETQYF	TGTGCCAGCAGCTTAGCTAGGGGATCTCAAGAGACCCAGTACTTC
NA	NA	TRBJ1-2	TRBV19	CASSKSYLEDYGYTF	TGTGCCAGTAGTAAGTCCTACCTCGAGGACTATGGCTACACCTTC
NA	TRBD1	TRBJ2-1	TRBV18	CASSPRKPGTGDNEQFF	TGTGCCAGCTCACCGCGTAAGCCCGGGACAGGGGACAATGAGCAGTTCTTC
NA	TRBD1	TRBJ2-2	TRBV5-4	CASSPGQGRDTGELFF	TGTGCCAGCAGCCCCGGACAGGGACGGGACACCGGGGAGCTGTTTTTT